The entry that follows covers one T cell receptor beta chain sequence. The data derive from a study of high-grade serous ovarian cancer treatment subgroups. Study-wide context: On average, 14,192 reads and about 8,100 unique TCR beta rearrangements were obtained per sample.

Tumor samples were taken before definitive surgery or chemotherapy. Measured with immunoSEQ multiplex PCR; TCRdb has only the in-frame clones, and not every one. The sample has some 40,000 clones; around 80% are singletons. The source material was tumor tissue. The sequence was obtained from a human donor with high-grade serous ovarian cancer.

DNA of the CDR3: TGTGCCAGCAGCCGCAATGATCCCAGGGAGCTGTTTTTT. Translating it yields CASSRNDPRELFF. V is TRBV11-2 and J is TRBJ2-2; no clear D gene. V lost 5 bases to trimming and J lost 9 bases, with 13 bases between them. This CDR3 contains 13 residues. Germline CDR1 and CDR2: SGHAT and FQNNGV.